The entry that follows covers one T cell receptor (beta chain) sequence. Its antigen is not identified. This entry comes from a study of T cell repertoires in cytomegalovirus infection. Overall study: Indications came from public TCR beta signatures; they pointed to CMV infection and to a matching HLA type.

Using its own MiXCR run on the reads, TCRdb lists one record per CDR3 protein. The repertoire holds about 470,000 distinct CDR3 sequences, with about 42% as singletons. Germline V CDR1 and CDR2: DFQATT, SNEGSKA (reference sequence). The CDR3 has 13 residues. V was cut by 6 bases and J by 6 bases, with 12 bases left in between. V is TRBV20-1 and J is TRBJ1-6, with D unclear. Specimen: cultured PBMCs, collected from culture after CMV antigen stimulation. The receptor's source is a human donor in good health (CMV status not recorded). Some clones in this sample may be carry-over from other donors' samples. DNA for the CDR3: TGCAGTGCCAAAAGGAAGGCTAATTCACCCCTCCACTTT. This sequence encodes CSAKRKANSPLHF.